A single sample is the source of the 10 T cell receptor beta chains below, sequenced in a study of graft-versus-host responses after intestinal transplantation. Assay used: immunoSEQ multiplex PCR; TCRdb lists only in-frame clones, some missing. This repertoire shows under 7,000 clones, 69% found once; its top ten account for around a third. Grafts had their tissue processed, releasing intraepithelial and lamina propria lymphocytes. The starting material was ileum tissue, obtained almost 310 days after intestinal transplant. The receptors here all came from a human patient who received an intestinal transplant, so some T cells may come from the graft donor.

The gene calls are TRBV7-2 and TRBJ1-2; 7 bases align to TRBD1. The V segment lost 2 bases and the J segment 7 bases; nucleotides outside the gene matches: 4. Per germline, CDR1 SGHTA and CDR2 FQGNSA. This CDR3 comprises 13 residues. The CDR3 region has the DNA TGTGCCAGCAGCTTACAGCGACAGGGTGGCTACACCTTC. Translated: CASSLQRQGGYTF.

This chain connects TRBV28 to TRBJ1-4; 7 bases map to TRBD1. Germline loops: CDR1 MDHEN, CDR2 SYDVKM. The CDR3 is made up of 15 amino acids. Trimming took 9 bases from V and 3 from J; bases not matched to a gene: 10. The CDR3: CASDEKGASNEKLFF. CDR3 sequence (DNA): TGTGCCAGTGATGAAAAGGGGGCCTCTAATGAAAAACTGTTTTTT.

The CDR3 DNA sequence: TGTGCCAGCAGGGGGACGCCCAATGAAAAACTGTTTTTT. Amino acids: CASRGTPNEKLFF. The chain uses TRBV11-2 and TRBJ1-4, with D maybe TRBD1 (5 bases). Per the germline V gene, CDR1 is SGHAT and CDR2 is FQNNGV. The V and J ends lost 6 bases and 5 bases respectively, with 10 bases between them. CDR3 size: 13 residues.

V gene TRBV12-2 combines with J gene TRBJ2-3; TRBD2, as called in the table, went unchecked against the DNA. TRBV12-2 is designated a pseudogene. The CDR3 is 17 amino acids. CDR3 in amino acids: CASRLAPGGPSTDTQYF. DNA for the CDR3: TGTGCAAGTCGCTTAGCGCCGGGGGGCCCTAGCACAGATACGCAGTATTTT.

The rearrangement joins TRBV30 to TRBJ1-4; 7 bases are shared with TRBD1. In germline, CDR1 is GTSNPN, CDR2 SVGIG (reference sequence). This CDR3 contains 13 residues. V dropped 5 bases and J dropped 5; count of bases not matched to a gene: 5. DNA for the CDR3: TGTGCCTGGTCCGGGACAGAGAATGAAAAACTGTTTTTT. Its translation: CAWSGTENEKLFF.

The rearrangement links TRBV6-7 to TRBJ1-5; D not certain. TRBV6-7 is recorded as an ORF, its role being uncertain. This CDR3 spans 18 amino acids. V gave up 0 bases and J gave up 4 bases, with 19 bases separating them. The CDR3: CASSYSRIETLSNQPQHF. CDR3 in DNA: TGTGCCAGCAGTTACTCGAGGATAGAAACCTTAAGTAATCAGCCCCAGCATTTT.

This clone showed up just a few times. V is TRBV25-1 and J is TRBJ2-3; TRBD2 matches at 10 bases. In germline, CDR1 is MGHDK, CDR2 SYGVNS. With 4 bases clipped from V and 4 bases from J, the junction kept 8 bases outside the gene matches. There are 16 residues in the CDR3. The CDR3 nucleotides are TGTGCCAGCAGTGCCTCACTAGCGGGAAGGGCAGATACGCAGTATTTT. Its protein product is CASSASLAGRADTQYF. Full variable domain (missing parts from reference TRBV25-1 and TRBJ2-3): EADIYQTPRYLVIGTGKKITLECSQTMGHDKMYWYQQDPGMELHLIHYSYGVNSTEKGDLSSESTVSRIRTEHFPLTLESARPSHTSQYLCASSASLAGRADTQYFGPGTRLTVL.

J is TRBJ1-1 and V is TRBV29-1; D gene uncertain. CDR1 and CDR2 from the germline V gene are SQVTM and ANQGSEA. There are 11 residues in the CDR3. Trimming pared 2 bases from V and 8 bases from J, leaving 9 bases between. The CDR3 nucleotides read TGCAGCGTTGAAAAGGGAATGGAAGCTTTCTTT. The encoded protein is CSVEKGMEAFF. The complete variable domain, with remaining parts taken from reference TRBV29-1 and TRBJ1-1, reads SAVISQKPSRDICQRGTSLTIQCQVDSQVTMMFWYRQQPGQSLTLIATANQGSEATYESGFVIDKFPISRPNLTFSTLTVSNMSPEDSSIYLCSVEKGMEAFFGQGTRLTVV.

This chain uses TRBV9 with TRBJ2-4, with D perhaps matching TRBD1 (7 bases). Germline CDR1 reads SGDLS; CDR2 reads YYNGEE. The CDR3 totals 17 residues. The V and J ends lost 0 bases and 0 bases respectively, with 13 bases between them. CDR3 region: CASSVGQGAGAKNIQYF. The CDR3 DNA is TGTGCCAGCAGCGTAGGACAGGGAGCGGGAGCCAAAAACATTCAGTACTTC. Full variable domain (missing parts from reference TRBV9 and TRBJ2-4): DSGVTQTPKHLITATGQRVTLRCSPRSGDLSVYWYQQSLDQGLQFLIQYYNGEERAKGNILERFSAQQFPDLHSELNLSSLELGDSALYFCASSVGQGAGAKNIQYFGAGTRLSVL.

The gene calls are TRBV7-8 and TRBJ2-7; no firm D call. Germline-derived CDR1 and CDR2 are SGHVS and FQNEAQ. This CDR3 is 16 amino acids long. The V gene lost 1 base and the J gene lost 1 base, with 14 bases spanning the gap. The CDR3 is CASSLEPSVRSYEQYF. The CDR3 nucleotides are TGTGCCAGCAGCTTAGAACCTTCCGTCAGATCCTACGAGCAGTACTTC. The full variable domain, with the rest looked up from reference TRBV7-8 and TRBJ2-7, is GAGVSQSPRYKVAKRGQDVALRCDPISGHVSLFWYQQALGQGPEFLTYFQNEAQLDKSGLPSDRFFAERPEGSVSTLKIQRTQQEDSAVYLCASSLEPSVRSYEQYFGPGTRLTVT.